The 17 T cell receptor beta chains given below trace back to one sample, sequenced in a study of T-cell reconstitution after alpha-beta-depleted transplantation in children. During its preparation, the TCRbeta library received unique molecular identifiers. MiXCR, applied by TCRdb to the PCR reads, yields one record per CDR3 protein. This table has around 450,000 distinct CDR3 sequences, around 15% appearing once. The sample here was PBMCs, mostly from graft donor cells, taken 360 days after TCRalphabeta/CD19-depleted stem cell transplant. These receptors were taken from a boy in the first two years of life who had a stem cell transplant for Wiskott-Aldrich syndrome, so the T cells may come from the graft donor.

The table lists this clonotype with a few counts. The chain recombines TRBV11-2 with TRBJ2-5, with 9 bases identical to TRBD1. The CDR3 covers 17 residues. Germline values: CDR1 SGHAT, CDR2 FQNNGV. V lost 3 bases to trimming and J lost 4 bases; unmatched junction nucleotides: 12. The CDR3 region has the DNA TGTGCCAGCAGCTTGGGACAGGGAGCCCCACTTGGAGAGACCCAGTACTTC. It translates to CASSLGQGAPLGETQYF. Full variable domain (outside the CDR3, taken from reference TRBV11-2 and TRBJ2-5): EAGVAQSPRYKIIEKRQSVAFWCNPISGHATLYWYQQILGQGPKLLIQFQNNGVVDDSQLPKDRFSAERLKGVDSTLKIQPAKLEDSAVYLCASSLGQGAPLGETQYFGPGTRLLVL.

This clonotype was counted between two and nine times. Germline and junction disagree at one end, which may indicate a read error. The chain recombines TRBV3-1 with TRBJ2-7; D might be TRBD1 or TRBD2, each matching 5 bases. The CDR3 is 13 residues long. In germline, CDR1 is LGHDT, CDR2 YNNKEL (reference sequence). The CDR3 reads CASSQGTQYEQYF. CDR3 nucleotide sequence: TGTGCCAGCAGTCAAGGGACGCAGTACGAGCAGTACTTC.

This chain joins TRBV5-1 and TRBJ2-1, with 13 bases that match TRBD2. V lost 4 bases and J lost 4; bases outside the gene matches: 11. Germline V gene lookup returns CDR1 SGHRS and CDR2 YFSETQ. The CDR3 is made up of 18 amino acids. The CDR3 DNA is TGCGCCAGCAGCGCCGGACTAGCGGGAGCTGTAGGGTACAATGAGCAGTTCTTC. It specifies CASSAGLAGAVGYNEQFF.

The table lists this clonotype with a few counts. The genes are TRBV12-3 or TRBV12-4 and TRBJ1-2, with D possibly matching TRBD1 (6 bases). V lost 7 bases and J lost 4, with 22 bases in between. This CDR3 has 16 amino acids. CDR3 sequence: CASTVASHRDLYGYTF. For the CDR3, the DNA is TGTGCCAGCACCGTAGCTTCACACAGGGATCTCTATGGCTACACCTTC.

The V call is TRBV6-1, the J call TRBJ1-6; D is ambiguous. This CDR3 comprises 15 residues. The germline CDR1 and CDR2 sequences are MNHNS and SASEGT. V lost 6 bases and J 0 bases, leaving 9 bases between the germline ends. CDR3 region: CASRDRSSYNSPLHF. For the CDR3, the DNA is TGTGCCAGCAGGGACCGTAGCTCCTATAATTCACCCCTCCACTTT.

The rearrangement uses TRBV4-2 and TRBJ2-7; 8 bases map to TRBD2. Losses at the gene ends were 1 base for V and 0 bases for J; bases not matched to a gene: 8. Per germline, CDR1 LGHNA and CDR2 YNFKEQ. This CDR3 has 17 amino acids. The CDR3 loop is CASSQGEGTRNSYEQYF. The DNA for the CDR3 is TGTGCCAGCAGCCAAGGAGAGGGGACTAGGAACTCCTACGAGCAGTACTTC.

This clonotype was counted a few times. This chain connects TRBV7-6 to TRBJ2-5, with D hard to call. This CDR3 has 14 residues. The V end was cut by 5 bases, the J end by 5 bases, with 15 bases between. Germline lookup yields CDR1 SGHVS and CDR2 FNYEAQ. Here the CDR3 reads CASSHRHTGETQYF. CDR3 DNA: TGTGCCAGCAGCCATCGCCACACTGGGGAGACCCAGTACTTC.

This clonotype came up once. The chain is built from TRBV27 and TRBJ2-1; 10 positions match TRBD2. The length of the CDR3 is 20 residues. CDR1 is MNHEY, CDR2 SMNVEV, per germline (reference sequence). The junction had 18 bases not matched to a gene; V was cut back by 0 bases and J by 7 bases. CDR3 nucleotide sequence: TGTGCCAGCAGTTTATCGAGAACTAGCGGGATTACAAAAGGGAGAAATGAGCAGTTCTTC. The encoded protein is CASSLSRTSGITKGRNEQFF.

This clonotype was detected a few times. The chain couples TRBV20-1 to TRBJ2-5, with D maybe TRBD1 (6 bases). The CDR3 spans 15 residues. The germline V gene has CDR1 DFQATT and CDR2 SNEGSKA (reference sequence). V lost 2 bases and J lost 2, with 15 bases in between. The CDR3 reads CSARTGGWRQETQYF. For the CDR3, the DNA is TGCAGTGCTAGAACTGGGGGCTGGAGACAAGAGACCCAGTACTTC.

In this sample, this clonotype turned up many times. The chain carries TRBV27 and TRBJ2-6, with D perhaps TRBD1 (5 bases). V was cut by 6 bases and J by 2 bases, with 11 bases left in between. The CDR3 is made up of 15 amino acids. Germline CDR1 reads MNHEY; CDR2 reads SMNVEV (reference sequence). CDR3 in DNA: TGTGCCAGCAGCCTCCAGGGAACTGGGGCCAACGTCCTGACTTTC. This encodes CASSLQGTGANVLTF.

This clonotype was seen ten or more times. The genes are TRBV5-1 and TRBJ2-1; 7 bases align to TRBD2. Germline CDR1 SGHRS, CDR2 YFSETQ. The CDR3 sequence is 15 residues long. V lost 7 bases and J lost 2; bases outside the gene matches: 9. The CDR3 DNA sequence: TGCGCCAGCCGACCGCCGGGACTACCCTACAATGAGCAGTTCTTC. Its translation is CASRPPGLPYNEQFF.

The chain carries TRBV20-1 and TRBJ2-1; 7 bases align to TRBD2. With 3 bases clipped from V and 7 bases from J, the junction kept 9 bases outside the gene matches. CDR3 size: 14 residues. CDR1 is DFQATT and CDR2 is SNEGSKA in the germline V gene (reference sequence). This chain's CDR3 is CSARGGRGRNEQFF. CDR3 in DNA: TGCAGTGCTAGGGGGGGGAGAGGTAGGAATGAGCAGTTCTTC.

This clonotype was seen a handful of times. The rearrangement links TRBV27 to TRBJ2-3; D perhaps matches TRBD2 (5 bases). This CDR3 has 14 amino acids. In germline, CDR1 is MNHEY, CDR2 SMNVEV (reference sequence). V lost 4 bases and J lost 6, with 14 bases in between. As DNA, the CDR3 is TGTGCCAGCAGTTCAAGCCGGAGGAGCGATACGCAGTATTTT. Translating it yields CASSSSRRSDTQYF.

The chain joins TRBV7-9 to TRBJ2-5; 10 nucleotides align to TRBD1. There are 15 residues in the CDR3. J gave up 2 bases and V 5 bases, and 5 bases lay outside the gene matches. Looked up from germline, CDR1 is SEHNR and CDR2 is FQNEAQ (reference sequence). The CDR3 protein is CASSIGQGGQETQYF. The DNA of the CDR3 is TGTGCCAGCAGCATAGGACAGGGGGGTCAAGAGACCCAGTACTTC.

The rearrangement links TRBV11-2 to TRBJ1-1; TRBD1 agrees at 7 bases. The length of the CDR3 is 15 residues. CDR1 SGHAT and CDR2 FQNNGV come from the germline V gene. Trimming cost V 5 bases and J 9 bases; bases outside gene matches: 15. The CDR3 is CASSRPGTASLKAFF. In DNA form, the CDR3 reads TGTGCCAGCAGCCGTCCCGGGACAGCGAGCCTGAAAGCTTTCTTT. The full variable domain, in which reference TRBV11-2 and TRBJ1-1 provide the parts outside the CDR3, is EAGVAQSPRYKIIEKRQSVAFWCNPISGHATLYWYQQILGQGPKLLIQFQNNGVVDDSQLPKDRFSAERLKGVDSTLKIQPAKLEDSAVYLCASSRPGTASLKAFFGQGTRLTVV.

This clonotype occurred many times. The chain has TRBV6-2 or TRBV6-3 and TRBJ1-2; D is uncertain. This CDR3 has 14 amino acids. V lost 5 bases and J lost 6, with 16 bases in between. CDR1 and CDR2 (germline): MNHEY, SVGEGT. CDR3 sequence reads: CASSNLPEQHGYTF. The CDR3 DNA is TGTGCCAGCAGTAACCTCCCCGAGCAGCATGGCTACACCTTC.

In this sample, this clonotype turned up a few times. This CDR3 is CASSWTGGVDAFF. The CDR3 bases are TGCGCCAGCAGCTGGACAGGGGGCGTCGATGCTTTCTTT. The chain links TRBV5-1 to TRBJ1-1; 11 positions match TRBD1. The CDR3 runs 13 residues. Trimming took 3 bases from V and 11 from J; bases not matched to a gene: 6. Germline V CDR1 and CDR2: SGHRS, YFSETQ.